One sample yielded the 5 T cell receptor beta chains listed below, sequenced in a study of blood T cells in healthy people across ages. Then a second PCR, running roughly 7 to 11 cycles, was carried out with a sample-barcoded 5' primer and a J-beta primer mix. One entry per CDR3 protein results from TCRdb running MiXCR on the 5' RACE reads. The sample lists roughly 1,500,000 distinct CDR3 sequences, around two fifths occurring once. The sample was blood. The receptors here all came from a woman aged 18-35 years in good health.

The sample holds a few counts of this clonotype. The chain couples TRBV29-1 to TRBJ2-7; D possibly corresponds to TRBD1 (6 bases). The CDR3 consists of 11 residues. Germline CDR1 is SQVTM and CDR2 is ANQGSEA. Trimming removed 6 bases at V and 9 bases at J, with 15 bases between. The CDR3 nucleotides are TGCAGCGTGGCTGAGGGGGAACGGCAGTACTTC. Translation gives CSVAEGERQYF.

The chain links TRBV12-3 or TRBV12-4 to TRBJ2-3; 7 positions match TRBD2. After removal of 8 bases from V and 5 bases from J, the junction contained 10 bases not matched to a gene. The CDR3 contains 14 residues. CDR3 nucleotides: TGTGCCAGCGGGTTGGGGGGGACTATAGATACGCAGTATTTT. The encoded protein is CASGLGGTIDTQYF.

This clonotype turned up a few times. The DNA for the CDR3 is TGTGCCTCCGGAGGGGGAGGGAGCAATCAGCCCCAGCATTTT. This encodes CASGGGGSNQPQHF. The chain joins TRBV10-3 to TRBJ1-5, with D perhaps matching TRBD1 (6 bases). The germline V gene encodes CDR1 ENHRY and CDR2 SYGVKD. V was trimmed by 11 bases and J by 1 base, leaving 15 bases between them. The CDR3 has 14 residues.

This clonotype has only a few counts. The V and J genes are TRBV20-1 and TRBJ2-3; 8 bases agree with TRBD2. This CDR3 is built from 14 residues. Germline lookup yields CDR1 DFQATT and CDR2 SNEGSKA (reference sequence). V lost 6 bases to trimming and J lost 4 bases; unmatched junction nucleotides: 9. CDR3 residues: CSAMDSGIPDTQYF. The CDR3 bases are TGCAGTGCGATGGATAGCGGGATCCCAGATACGCAGTATTTT.

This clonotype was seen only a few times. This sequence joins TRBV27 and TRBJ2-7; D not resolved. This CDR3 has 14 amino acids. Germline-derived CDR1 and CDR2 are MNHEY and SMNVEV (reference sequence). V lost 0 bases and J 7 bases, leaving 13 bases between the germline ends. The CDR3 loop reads CASSLSGLVREQYF. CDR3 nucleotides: TGTGCCAGCAGTTTATCGGGCCTCGTCCGGGAGCAGTACTTC.